Presented here are 21 T cell receptor beta chains from one specimen sequenced in a study of identifying expanded T cells in peripheral blood. Using immunoSEQ multiplex PCR, the repertoire was profiled, and TCRdb retains in-frame clones only, with some absent. The repertoire includes over 70,000 clones, around nine tenths of them detected once, and 15% to 20% sits in the top ten. Sequenced: blood. These receptors were obtained from a person aged 18 to 75 in good health.

The chain uses TRBV15 and TRBJ2-1, with D unresolved. V lost 1 base and J lost 0, with 7 bases in between. The CDR3 contains 15 residues. Per the germline V gene, CDR1 is LNHNV and CDR2 is YYDKDF (reference sequence). The CDR3 sequence: CATSRAPNSYNEQFF. The DNA of the CDR3 is TGTGCCACCAGCAGAGCTCCCAACTCCTACAATGAGCAGTTCTTC.

The chain recombines TRBV6-1 with TRBJ2-7; weak D call: TRBD2 (6 bases). The CDR3 is 15 amino acids. CDR1 is MNHNS and CDR2 is SASEGT in the germline V gene. Trimming shortened V by 4 bases and J by 6 bases, and 19 bases separated the two germline ends. The CDR3 nucleotides read TGTGCCAGCAGTGGGCGGGGCATTGGACTGGCCGAGCAGTACTTC. Amino acids: CASSGRGIGLAEQYF.

The chain couples TRBV19 to TRBJ1-2; no definite D call. CDR3 length: 14 amino acids. The V gene lost 0 bases and the J gene lost 1 base, with 6 bases spanning the gap. The germline V gene has CDR1 LNHDA and CDR2 SQIVND (reference sequence). The CDR3 protein is CASSIDRGNYGYTF. Written as DNA, the CDR3 is TGTGCCAGTAGTATAGATCGGGGTAACTATGGCTACACCTTC.

The rearrangement uses TRBV10-2 and TRBJ2-7, with no clear D. V was trimmed by 2 bases and J by 6 bases, leaving 8 bases between them. Germline loops: CDR1 WSHSY, CDR2 SAAADI. There are 12 residues in the CDR3. As DNA, the CDR3 is TGCGCCAGCAGTGAGGCCGGATTCGAGCAGTACTTC. Protein sequence: CASSEAGFEQYF.

This chain's CDR3 is CASSDKRDRELNEKLFF. The CDR3 nucleotides read TGTGCCAGCAGTGATAAGAGGGACAGGGAGTTAAATGAAAAACTGTTTTTT. The chain has TRBV25-1 and TRBJ1-4; 9 positions agree with TRBD1. The CDR3 runs 17 residues. Germline V gene sequence: CDR1 MGHDK, CDR2 SYGVNS. Germline trimming cut 3 bases from V and 5 bases from J; bases unmatched to any gene: 10.

J is TRBJ1-2 and V is TRBV18, with D unresolved. Germline loops: CDR1 KGHSH, CDR2 LQKENI. CDR3 length: 16 amino acids. Trimming took 5 bases from V and 4 from J, leaving 20 bases between them. CDR3 region: CASSLQTLSTTYGYTF. The DNA of the CDR3 is TGTGCCAGCTCATTACAGACCCTCAGTACCACCTATGGCTACACCTTC.

V and J are TRBV7-6 and TRBJ2-7; D is uncertain. The CDR3 contains 15 residues. CDR1 is SGHVS and CDR2 is FNYEAQ in the germline V gene. With 5 bases removed from V and 0 bases from J, the gap between germline ends came to 14 bases. The CDR3 loop reads CASSPPQLGSYEQYF. The CDR3 DNA follows: TGTGCCAGCAGCCCCCCCCAGCTAGGCTCCTACGAGCAGTACTTC.

The V gene is TRBV4-3, the J gene TRBJ2-3, with 8 bases aligning to TRBD2. The CDR3 extends over 17 amino acids. CDR1 is LGHNA and CDR2 is YSLEER in the germline V gene. The junction had 9 bases not matched to a gene; V was cut back by 0 bases and J by 4 bases. The CDR3 sequence is CASSQDPEAGGADTQYF. In DNA form, the CDR3 reads TGCGCCAGCAGCCAAGATCCGGAGGCGGGGGGTGCAGATACGCAGTATTTT.

The chain combines TRBV28 with TRBJ1-2; unclear D gene. The ends were cut back, 1 base at V and 4 bases at J, with 13 bases in the middle. The CDR3 extends over 15 amino acids. Germline CDR1 reads MDHEN; CDR2 reads SYDVKM. The CDR3 nucleotides read TGTGCCAGCAGTTTATTAGGCTCCCCGGGCTATGGCTACACCTTC. The encoded protein is CASSLLGSPGYGYTF.

The chain links TRBV18 to TRBJ2-7, with 8 bases matching TRBD2. Germline CDR1 is KGHSH and CDR2 is LQKENI. V shed 3 bases, J shed 4 bases, and the junction held 8 bases outside the gene matches. This CDR3 has 15 amino acids. CDR3 loop: CASSPPGRGRYEQYF. DNA for the CDR3: TGTGCCAGCTCACCTCCCGGGAGGGGTAGATACGAGCAGTACTTC.

The J gene is TRBJ2-7, the V gene TRBV6-1, with D perhaps given as TRBD1 or TRBD2 (5 bases each). V lost 1 base and J 4 bases, leaving 17 bases between the germline ends. The CDR3 is 16 amino acids. In germline, CDR1 is MNHNS, CDR2 SASEGT. The CDR3 DNA follows: TGTGCCAGCAGTGAAGGGGGACCCGAGTACCCGTACGAGCAGTACTTC. Translated: CASSEGGPEYPYEQYF.

This chain joins TRBV2 and TRBJ2-2, with TRBD1 matching 7 bases. Germline CDR1 SNHLY, CDR2 FYNNEI. Trimming at V came to 8 bases and at J to 5 bases, leaving 8 bases not matched to a gene. The CDR3 covers 14 residues. The CDR3 sequence is CASLRDRETGELFF. The CDR3 bases are TGTGCCAGCCTCCGGGACAGAGAGACCGGGGAGCTGTTTTTT.

In this sample, this clone turned up once. The chain employs TRBV11-2 and TRBJ1-6, with D unclear. The V gene lost 3 bases and the J gene lost 4 bases, with 10 bases spanning the gap. Per germline, CDR1 SGHAT and CDR2 FQNNGV. This CDR3 spans 15 amino acids. The CDR3 DNA sequence: TGTGCCAGCAGCTTGGACGGACGGTATAATTCACCCCTCCACTTT. It translates to CASSLDGRYNSPLHF.

The genes are TRBV4-3 and TRBJ2-1; no firm D call. Germline V lookup: CDR1 LGHNA, CDR2 YSLEER. V was clipped by 5 bases and J by 4 bases, with 12 bases between them. CDR3 length equals 14 residues. The CDR3 nucleotides are TGCGCCAGCAGCGTGAGCATTCGATACAATGAGCAGTTCTTC. Translating gives CASSVSIRYNEQFF.

The chain uses TRBV7-9 and TRBJ2-3; 12 bases are shared with TRBD2. Germline trimming cut 5 bases from V and 3 bases from J; bases unmatched to any gene: 12. The CDR3 has 18 amino acids. The germline V gene encodes CDR1 SEHNR and CDR2 FQNEAQ (reference sequence). CDR3 in DNA: TGTGCCAGCAGCGCCAACCTAGCGGGGGGGCCTTTGACAGATACGCAGTATTTT. Translated, it gives CASSANLAGGPLTDTQYF.

This chain connects TRBV7-9 to TRBJ1-6; 10 nucleotides agree with TRBD1. Germline V lookup: CDR1 SEHNR, CDR2 FQNEAQ (reference sequence). This CDR3 has 17 amino acids. J gave up 5 bases and V 4 bases, and 8 bases lay outside the gene matches. CDR3 in amino acids: CASSSPKTGGDNSPLHF. The CDR3 DNA sequence: TGTGCCAGCAGCTCTCCAAAGACAGGGGGCGATAATTCACCCCTCCACTTT.

The V call is TRBV7-2, the J call TRBJ2-7; D tentatively reads TRBD1 or TRBD2 (5 bases each). This CDR3 has 15 amino acids. The germline V gene has CDR1 SGHTA and CDR2 FQGNSA. Trimming removed 8 bases at V and 0 bases at J, with 17 bases between. CDR3 DNA sequence: TGTGCCAGCCGGGATCGGGACCTTGACTCCTACGAGCAGTACTTC. Translation gives CASRDRDLDSYEQYF.

The chain uses TRBV5-1 and TRBJ2-6; 9 nucleotides align to TRBD1. Trimming took 3 bases from V and 0 from J; bases not matched to a gene: 16. The CDR3 contains 21 residues. CDR1 SGHRS and CDR2 YFSETQ come from the germline V gene. The CDR3 protein is CASSWTPGQGIRTSGANVLTF. The CDR3, as DNA: TGCGCCAGCAGCTGGACCCCGGGACAGGGAATTAGGACCTCTGGGGCCAACGTCCTGACTTTC.

The chain carries TRBV7-2 and TRBJ2-1, with TRBD1 matching 10 bases. V was pared by 5 bases and J by 4 bases, with 11 bases of the junction left unmatched. Germline V CDR1 and CDR2: SGHTA, FQGNSA. There are 17 residues in the CDR3. The CDR3 DNA is TGTGCCAGCAGCCCTGGGACAGGGGCCCCCAGGTACAATGAGCAGTTCTTC. The encoded protein is CASSPGTGAPRYNEQFF. The whole variable domain, filled in from reference TRBV7-2 and TRBJ2-1, reads GAGVSQSPSNKVTEKGKDVELRCDPISGHTALYWYRQSLGQGLEFLIYFQGNSAPDKSGLPSDRFSAERTGGSVSTLTIQRTQQEDSAVYLCASSPGTGAPRYNEQFFGPGTRLTVL.

The V and J genes are TRBV19 and TRBJ1-2; D gene uncertain. In germline, CDR1 is LNHDA, CDR2 SQIVND (reference sequence). V shed 3 bases and J shed 6 bases, with 11 bases lying between them. The CDR3 sequence is 13 residues long. The CDR3 bases are TGTGCCAGTAGTATCGGGAGCGAAGATGGCTACACCTTC. It encodes CASSIGSEDGYTF.

The chain couples TRBV4-1 to TRBJ1-6; tentative D call: TRBD1 (5 bases). The CDR3 length is 15 residues. Germline assignment: CDR1 MGHRA and CDR2 YSYEKL. The V end was cut by 0 bases, the J end by 11 bases, with 14 bases between. The CDR3 loop is CASSQDGQGKTPLHF. CDR3 sequence (DNA): TGCGCCAGCAGCCAAGACGGCCAGGGAAAGACACCCCTCCACTTT.